This T cell receptor (beta chain) was retrieved from a study of glioma-infiltrating T cells after dendritic cell vaccination. J lost 1 base, V lost 5 bases, and 13 bases had no gene match. Germline V gene lookup returns CDR1 SGHDT and CDR2 YYEEEE. This CDR3 has 17 amino acids. Using immunoSEQ multiplex PCR, the repertoire was profiled, and TCRdb retains in-frame clones only, with some absent. The table lists fewer than 75,000 clones, around 81% of them singletons. V is TRBV5-6 and J is TRBJ2-5; 8 bases align to TRBD2. The sample consisted of blood, taken before dendritic cell vaccination. The receptor was isolated from a human donor with glioblastoma. The CDR3 loop is CASRLLSSSGLQETQYF. The CDR3 bases are TGTGCCAGCAGGCTCTTATCATCTAGCGGGCTCCAAGAGACCCAGTACTTC.